This T cell receptor beta chain comes out of a study of blood T cell repertoires in COVID-19. Using immunoSEQ multiplex PCR, the repertoire was profiled, and TCRdb retains in-frame clones only, with some absent. The sample carries some 250,000 clones, over 75% recorded once. This sequence was found in a woman in her forties or fifties who had recovered from COVID-19. Material for sequencing was PBMCs or T cells enriched from blood (not recorded which).

CDR3 residues: CASSPGGINEKLFF. The CDR3, as DNA: TGTGCCAGCAGCCCGGGAGGCATTAATGAAAAACTGTTTTTT. V usage is TRBV5-5 and J usage is TRBJ1-4; the D is unclear. This CDR3 is 14 amino acids long. With 4 bases removed from V and 4 bases from J, the gap between germline ends came to 11 bases. Germline lookup yields CDR1 SGHKS and CDR2 YYEKEE (reference sequence).